Sequencing of this T cell receptor (beta chain) was carried out in a study of Ad26.COV2.S vaccination and SARS-CoV-2 variants. In the study overall: Ad26.COV2.S given intramuscularly, once or twice 56 days apart.

CDR3 length equals 12 residues. Per germline, CDR1 LNHDA and CDR2 SQIVND (reference sequence). Between the trimmed V and J ends, which lost 1 base and 5 bases, there was a span of 5 bases. The treatment: some 19 received Ad26.COV2.S at low or high dose, single or two shots; about 5 received placebo; per-sample allocation not given. After the first vaccine or placebo injection, samples were drawn on day 63. TCRdb's table, derived via immunoSEQ multiplex PCR, lists solely in-frame clones and lacks some. The data contain roughly 330,000 clones, roughly 90% of them singletons. Sample: peripheral blood, taken in a trial of Ad26.COV2.S vaccine versus placebo. The rearrangement links TRBV19 to TRBJ2-5; D unresolved. This TCR was sampled from a person aged 18 to 59 who received the Ad26.COV2.S COVID-19 vaccine or a placebo. The CDR3 DNA reads TGTGCCAGTAGTATAGGCCGGGAGACCCAGTACTTC. This translates into CASSIGRETQYF.